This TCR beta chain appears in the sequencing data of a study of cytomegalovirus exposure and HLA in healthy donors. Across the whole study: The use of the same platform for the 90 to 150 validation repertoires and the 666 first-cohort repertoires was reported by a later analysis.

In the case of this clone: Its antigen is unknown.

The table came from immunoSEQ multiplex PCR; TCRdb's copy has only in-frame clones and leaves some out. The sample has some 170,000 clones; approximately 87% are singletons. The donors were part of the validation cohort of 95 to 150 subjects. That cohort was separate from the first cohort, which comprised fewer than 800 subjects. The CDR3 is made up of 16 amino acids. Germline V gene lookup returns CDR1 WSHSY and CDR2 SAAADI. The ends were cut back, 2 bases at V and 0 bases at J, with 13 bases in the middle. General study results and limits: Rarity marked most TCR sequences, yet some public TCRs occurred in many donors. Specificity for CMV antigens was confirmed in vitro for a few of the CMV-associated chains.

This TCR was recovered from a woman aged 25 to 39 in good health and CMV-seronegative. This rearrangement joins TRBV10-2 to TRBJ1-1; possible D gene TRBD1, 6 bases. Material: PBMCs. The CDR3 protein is CASSEIGGVLNTEAFF. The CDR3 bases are TGCGCCAGCAGTGAGATAGGGGGAGTACTGAACACTGAAGCTTTCTTT.